One sample yielded the 3 T cell receptor beta chains listed below, sequenced in a study of T cell responses to AZD1222 COVID-19 vaccine (dated by TCRdb to 2020 to 2023). What the time point label conveys for this sample: baseline before first vaccination. Library construction relied on the immunoSEQ multiplex PCR assay. As stored in TCRdb, this immuneACCESS dataset retains in-frame rearrangements with V and J assigned. A fraction of the clones does not appear; measured against another copy, unresolved V genes explain less than half of the discrepancy, and the remainder lacks a known reason. The sample yields approximately 150,000 clones; roughly 89% were counted once. In total, the top ten clones hold 1.5% to 2% of the sample. This sample comprised peripheral blood, obtained on day 0 of AZD1222 vaccination. The origin of the receptors is an adult in good health.

The V call is TRBV5-1, the J call TRBJ2-1, with D hard to call. The germline CDR1 and CDR2 sequences are SGHRS and YFSETQ. V lost 0 bases to trimming and J lost 9 bases, with 10 bases between them. The CDR3 is made up of 13 amino acids. This CDR3 is CASSLAAVGEQFF. CDR3 bases: TGCGCCAGCAGCTTGGCTGCAGTCGGTGAGCAGTTCTTC. Together with reference TRBV5-1 and TRBJ2-1, the CDR3 gives the full variable domain: KAGVTQTPRYLIKTRGQQVTLSCSPISGHRSVSWYQQTPGQGLQFLFEYFSETQRNKGNFPGRFSGRQFSNSRSEMNVSTLELGDSALYLCASSLAAVGEQFFGPGTRLTVL.

V usage is TRBV3-1 (or the pseudogene TRBV3-2) and J usage is TRBJ2-5; D is possibly TRBD1 (6 bases). The V gene lost 4 bases and the J gene lost 5 bases, with 17 bases spanning the gap. Per germline, CDR1 LGHDT and CDR2 YNNKEL (reference sequence). The CDR3 is made up of 15 amino acids. This CDR3 reads CASSLQGPQVETQYF. The CDR3 nucleotides are TGTGCCAGCAGCCTTCAGGGGCCCCAGGTCGAGACCCAGTACTTC.

J is TRBJ1-1 and V is TRBV27; D not resolved. CDR1 MNHEY and CDR2 SMNVEV come from the germline V gene (reference sequence). The CDR3 runs to 15 residues. V lost 0 bases and J lost 6, with 14 bases in between. CDR3 DNA sequence: TGTGCCAGCAGTTTATCGCGGACCCCTGGGGCTGAAGCTTTCTTT. This encodes CASSLSRTPGAEAFF.